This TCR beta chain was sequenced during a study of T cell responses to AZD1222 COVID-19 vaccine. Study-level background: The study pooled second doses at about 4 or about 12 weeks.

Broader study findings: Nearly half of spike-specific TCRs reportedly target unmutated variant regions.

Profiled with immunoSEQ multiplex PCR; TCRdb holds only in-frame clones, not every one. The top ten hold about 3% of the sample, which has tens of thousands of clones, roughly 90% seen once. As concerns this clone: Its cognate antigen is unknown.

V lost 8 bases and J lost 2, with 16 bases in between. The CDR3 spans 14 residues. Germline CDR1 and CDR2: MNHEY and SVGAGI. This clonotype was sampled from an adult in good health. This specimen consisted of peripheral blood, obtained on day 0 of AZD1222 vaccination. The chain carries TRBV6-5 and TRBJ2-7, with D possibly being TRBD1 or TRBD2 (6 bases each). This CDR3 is CASSNWGATYEQYF. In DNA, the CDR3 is TGTGCCAGCTCAAACTGGGGGGCGACCTACGAGCAGTACTTC.